These 10 T cell receptor beta chains share one sample of origin, sequenced in a study. MiXCR, run by TCRdb on the RT-PCR reads, gives a single entry per CDR3 protein. The sample has almost 700,000 distinct CDR3 sequences, about 14% seen once. Source material: memory CD4+ T cells from blood. The receptors shown here come from a female donor in good health, serving as a healthy control.

The gene calls are TRBV28 and TRBJ2-3; 7 bases map to TRBD2. Germline V gives CDR1 MDHEN, CDR2 SYDVKM. CDR3 length equals 15 residues. J was trimmed by 7 bases and V by 6 bases; bases with no gene match: 13. The CDR3 DNA follows: TGTGCCAGCAGCCTAACCAGGGAGGGGCAAAATACGCAGTATTTT. Translating gives CASSLTREGQNTQYF.

This clonotype was counted many times. The chain links TRBV12-5 to TRBJ1-1; 10 positions agree with TRBD1. CDR1 is LGHNT, CDR2 FRNRAP, per germline. V shed 6 bases and J 5 bases; nucleotides not matched to a gene: 9. The length of the CDR3 is 15 residues. Here the CDR3 reads CASGQRDRGGTEAFF. CDR3 nucleotides: TGTGCTAGTGGCCAGAGGGACAGGGGTGGGACTGAAGCTTTCTTT.

This clonotype was found many times. The chain carries TRBV12-3 or TRBV12-4 and TRBJ1-4, with TRBD1 matching over 10 bases. V was clipped by 3 bases and J by 7 bases; unmatched bases: 5. This CDR3 is built from 15 residues. CDR3 in amino acids: CASSLGDRGSEKLFF. In DNA form, the CDR3 reads TGTGCCAGCAGTTTGGGGGACAGGGGTAGTGAAAAACTGTTTTTT.

The genes are TRBV20-1 and TRBJ1-3; TRBD1 matches 9 bases. This CDR3 has 16 residues. Germline assignment: CDR1 DFQATT and CDR2 SNEGSKA (reference sequence). The junction had 4 bases not matched to a gene; V was cut back by 1 base and J by 0 bases. Written as DNA, the CDR3 is TGCAGTGCTAGAGGACCGGGACAGGGCTCTGGAAACACCATATATTTT. Translated: CSARGPGQGSGNTIYF.

The chain recombines TRBV27 with TRBJ2-7, with 8 bases matching TRBD2. Unmatched junction bases numbered 13, after V lost 9 bases and J lost 3 bases. Germline V gives CDR1 MNHEY, CDR2 SMNVEV (reference sequence). The CDR3 is made up of 15 amino acids. The CDR3 coding sequence is TGTGCCAGAACCCTACTAGCGGCAACTTACTACGAGCAGTACTTC. It specifies CARTLLAATYYEQYF.

This clonotype was recorded many times. This chain connects TRBV29-1 to TRBJ1-1; D is perhaps TRBD1 (5 bases). Trimming cost V 4 bases and J 2 bases, with 11 bases left between them. The CDR3 is 13 amino acids. CDR1 SQVTM and CDR2 ANQGSEA come from the germline V gene. The CDR3 protein is CSVVRGTNTEAFF. CDR3 sequence (DNA): TGCAGCGTTGTTAGGGGAACAAACACTGAAGCTTTCTTT.

This clonotype was seen at least ten times. The chain is built from TRBV20-1 and TRBJ2-3, with D hard to call. This CDR3 is 14 amino acids long. Trimming removed 6 bases at V and 0 bases at J, with 13 bases between. CDR1 is DFQATT and CDR2 is SNEGSKA in the germline V gene (reference sequence). Here the CDR3 reads CSAPPARSTDTQYF. The CDR3 DNA sequence: TGCAGTGCACCCCCGGCACGAAGCACAGATACGCAGTATTTT.

This clonotype was observed at least ten times. The chain links TRBV29-1 to TRBJ1-1; D remains ambiguous. Trimming removed 3 bases at V and 11 bases at J, with 13 bases between. Per the germline V gene, CDR1 is SQVTM and CDR2 is ANQGSEA. The CDR3 totals 11 residues. DNA of the CDR3: TGCAGCGTTGAGTCCCGGTTCAAGGCTTTCTTT. Translating it yields CSVESRFKAFF.

This clonotype occurred many times. The CDR3 reads CASSQVGSYGYTF. The CDR3, as DNA: TGCGCCAGCAGCCAAGTCGGTAGCTATGGCTACACCTTC. V is TRBV4-1 and J is TRBJ1-2; D unclear. CDR1 and CDR2 from the germline V gene are MGHRA and YSYEKL. V lost 1 base, J lost 4 bases, and 7 bases lay in between. The CDR3 consists of 13 residues.

This chain uses TRBV18 with TRBJ1-1; D gene ambiguous. V was trimmed by 1 base and J by 1 base, leaving 13 bases between them. CDR3 length equals 16 residues. The germline CDR1 and CDR2 sequences are KGHSH and LQKENI. As DNA, the CDR3 is TGTGCCAGCTCACCACTGGGCGCCAGCACGAACACTGAAGCTTTCTTT. This codes for CASSPLGASTNTEAFF.